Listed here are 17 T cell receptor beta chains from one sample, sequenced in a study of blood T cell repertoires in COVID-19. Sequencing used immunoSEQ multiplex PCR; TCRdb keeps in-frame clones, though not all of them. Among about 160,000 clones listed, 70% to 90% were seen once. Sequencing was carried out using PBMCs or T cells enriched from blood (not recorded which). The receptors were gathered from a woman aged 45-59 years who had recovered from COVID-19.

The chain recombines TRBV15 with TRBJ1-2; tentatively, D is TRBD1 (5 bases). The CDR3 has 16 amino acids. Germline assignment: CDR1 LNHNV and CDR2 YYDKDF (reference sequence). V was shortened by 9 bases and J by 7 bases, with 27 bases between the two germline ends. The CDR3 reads CATKNGDRTGGSGYTF. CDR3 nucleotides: TGTGCCACAAAAAATGGGGACCGCACCGGAGGGAGTGGCTACACCTTC.

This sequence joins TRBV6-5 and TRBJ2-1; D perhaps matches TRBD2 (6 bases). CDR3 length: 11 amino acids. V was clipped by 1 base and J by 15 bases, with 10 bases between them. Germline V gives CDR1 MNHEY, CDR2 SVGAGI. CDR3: CASSYYGTLFF. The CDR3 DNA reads TGTGCCAGCAGTTACTATGGGACTTTGTTCTTC.

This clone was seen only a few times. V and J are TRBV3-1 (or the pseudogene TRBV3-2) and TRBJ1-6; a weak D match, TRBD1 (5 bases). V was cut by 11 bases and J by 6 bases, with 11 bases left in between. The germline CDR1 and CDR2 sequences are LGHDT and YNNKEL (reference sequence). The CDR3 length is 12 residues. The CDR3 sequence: CAARRGNSPLHF. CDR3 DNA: TGTGCCGCGCGAAGGGGTAATTCACCCCTCCACTTT.

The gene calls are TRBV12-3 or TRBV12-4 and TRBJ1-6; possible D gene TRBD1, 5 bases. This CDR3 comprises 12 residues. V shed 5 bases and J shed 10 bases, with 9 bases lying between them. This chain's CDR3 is CASSLRGSPLHF. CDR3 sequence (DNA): TGTGCCAGCAGTCTCCGGGGGTCACCCCTCCACTTT.

The CDR3 DNA reads TGTGCCAGCAATCTGGACAGGGGGTATAATTCACCCCTCCACTTT. Protein product: CASNLDRGYNSPLHF. This chain joins TRBV6-5 and TRBJ1-6; 10 bases align to TRBD1. The CDR3 runs to 15 residues. CDR1 is MNHEY, CDR2 SVGAGI, per germline. With V trimmed by 7 bases and J by 4 bases, 4 bases remained unmatched.

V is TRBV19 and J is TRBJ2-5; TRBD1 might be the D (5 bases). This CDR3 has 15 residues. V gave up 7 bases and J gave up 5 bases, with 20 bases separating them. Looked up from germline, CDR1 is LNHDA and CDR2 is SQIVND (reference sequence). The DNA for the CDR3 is TGTGCCAGTACCAGGACATTAATCATCGGTGAGACCCAGTACTTC. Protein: CASTRTLIIGETQYF.

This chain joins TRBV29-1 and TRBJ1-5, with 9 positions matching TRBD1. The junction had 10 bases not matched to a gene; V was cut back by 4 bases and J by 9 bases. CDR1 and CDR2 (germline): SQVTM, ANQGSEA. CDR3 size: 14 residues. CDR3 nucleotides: TGCAGCGTTGGACCCGGACAGGGGCTTGGGCCCCAGCATTTT. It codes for CSVGPGQGLGPQHF.

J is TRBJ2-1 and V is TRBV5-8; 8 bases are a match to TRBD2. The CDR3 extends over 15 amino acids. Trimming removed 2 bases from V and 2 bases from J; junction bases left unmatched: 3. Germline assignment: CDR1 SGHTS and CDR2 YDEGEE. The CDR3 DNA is TGTGCCAGCAGCTTAGGAGCGGGGGCCTACAATGAGCAGTTCTTC. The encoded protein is CASSLGAGAYNEQFF.

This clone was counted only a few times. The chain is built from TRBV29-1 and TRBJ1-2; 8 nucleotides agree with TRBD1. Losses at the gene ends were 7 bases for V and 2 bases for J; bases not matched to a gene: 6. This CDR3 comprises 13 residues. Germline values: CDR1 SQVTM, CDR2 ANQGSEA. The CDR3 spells CSAARQGNYGYTF. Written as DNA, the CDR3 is TGCAGCGCCGCTCGACAGGGGAACTATGGCTACACCTTC. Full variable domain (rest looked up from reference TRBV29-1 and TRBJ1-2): SAVISQKPSRDICQRGTSLTIQCQVDSQVTMMFWYRQQPGQSLTLIATANQGSEATYESGFVIDKFPISRPNLTFSTLTVSNMSPEDSSIYLCSAARQGNYGYTFGSGTRLTVV.

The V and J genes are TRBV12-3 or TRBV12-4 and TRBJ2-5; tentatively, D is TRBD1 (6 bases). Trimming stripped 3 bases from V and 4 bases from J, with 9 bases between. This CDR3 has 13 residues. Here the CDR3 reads CASSLGAGETQYF. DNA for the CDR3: TGTGCCAGCAGTTTGGGGGCAGGAGAGACCCAGTACTTC.

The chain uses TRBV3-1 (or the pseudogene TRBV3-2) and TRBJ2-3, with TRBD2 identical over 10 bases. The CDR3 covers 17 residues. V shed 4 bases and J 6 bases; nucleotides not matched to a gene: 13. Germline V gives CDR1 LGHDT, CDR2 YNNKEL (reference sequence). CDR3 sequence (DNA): TGTGCCAGCAGCCGCGCGCATTCTAGCGGGAGTTCCGATACGCAGTATTTT. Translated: CASSRAHSSGSSDTQYF.

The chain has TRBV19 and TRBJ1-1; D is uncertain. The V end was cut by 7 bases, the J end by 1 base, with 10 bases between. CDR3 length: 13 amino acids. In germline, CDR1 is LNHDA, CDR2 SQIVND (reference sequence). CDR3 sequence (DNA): TGTGCCAGTAAATGGTCAGGGAACACTGAAGCTTTCTTT. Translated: CASKWSGNTEAFF. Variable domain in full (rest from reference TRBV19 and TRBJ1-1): DGGITQSPKYLFRKEGQNVTLSCEQNLNHDAMYWYRQDPGQGLRLIYYSQIVNDFQKGDIAEGYSVSREKKESFPLTVTSAQKNPTAFYLCASKWSGNTEAFFGQGTRLTVV.

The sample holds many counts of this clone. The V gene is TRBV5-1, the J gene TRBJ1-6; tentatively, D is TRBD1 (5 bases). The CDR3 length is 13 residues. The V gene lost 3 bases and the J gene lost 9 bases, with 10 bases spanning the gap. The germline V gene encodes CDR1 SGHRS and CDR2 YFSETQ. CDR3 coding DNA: TGCGCCAGCAGCTGGGGGGATACTTCACCCCTCCACTTT. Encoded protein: CASSWGDTSPLHF.

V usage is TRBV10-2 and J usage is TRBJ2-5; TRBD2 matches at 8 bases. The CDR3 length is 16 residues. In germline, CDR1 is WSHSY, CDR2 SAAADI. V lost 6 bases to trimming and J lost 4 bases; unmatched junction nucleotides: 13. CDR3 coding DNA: TGCGCCAGCAGGGTAGCGGGACGTTGGCGGGGAGAGACCCAGTACTTC. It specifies CASRVAGRWRGETQYF.

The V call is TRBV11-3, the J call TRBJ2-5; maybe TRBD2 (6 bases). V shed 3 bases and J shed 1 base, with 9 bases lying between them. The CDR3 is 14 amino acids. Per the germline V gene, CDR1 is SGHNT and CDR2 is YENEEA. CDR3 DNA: TGTGCCAGCAGCTTCGGGGGAGGCCAAGAGACCCAGTACTTC. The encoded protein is CASSFGGGQETQYF.

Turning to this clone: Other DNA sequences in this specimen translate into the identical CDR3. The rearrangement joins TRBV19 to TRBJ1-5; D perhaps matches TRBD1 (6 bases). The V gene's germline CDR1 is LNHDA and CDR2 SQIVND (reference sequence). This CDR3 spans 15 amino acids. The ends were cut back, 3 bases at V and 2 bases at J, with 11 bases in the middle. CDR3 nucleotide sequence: TGTGCCAGTAGTATCTGGGGGCAGGGCAATCAGCCCCAGCATTTT. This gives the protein CASSIWGQGNQPQHF.

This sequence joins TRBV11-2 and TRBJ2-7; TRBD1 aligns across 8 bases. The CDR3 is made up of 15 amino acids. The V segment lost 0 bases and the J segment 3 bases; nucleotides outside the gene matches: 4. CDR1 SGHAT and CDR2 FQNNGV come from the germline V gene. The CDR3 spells CASSLETGDLYEQYV. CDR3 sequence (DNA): TGTGCCAGCAGCTTAGAGACAGGGGACCTCTACGAGCAGTACGTC.